The rows below give T cell receptor beta chains drawn from one sample of a study of T cell responses to AZD1222 COVID-19 vaccine. Measured with immunoSEQ multiplex PCR; TCRdb has only the in-frame clones, and not every one. The sample has 200,000 to 250,000 clones, approximately 94% seen once; the top ten hold over 1.5%. Specimen: peripheral blood, collected 28 days after the second dose of the MenACWY control vaccine. These TCRs come from an adult who received the MenACWY meningococcal vaccine as a control. Each CDR3 is given without its conserved first and last residue.

J	V	CDR3
TRBJ2-7	TRBV4-2	ASSQVIGTGDEQY
TRBJ2-5	TRBV20-1	SASLSNQETQY
TRBJ2-7	TRBV6-5	ASSPDGYEQY
TRBJ1-5	TRBV7-6	ASSPKPFFNQPQH
TRBJ2-3	TRBV19	ASSLNPAGSSGLTQY
TRBJ2-1	TRBV6-5	ASSYVGTRVGEQF
TRBJ2-7	TRBV28	ASSLRLAGYDYEQY
TRBJ2-2	TRBV19	ASRGTTSLVSTGELF
TRBJ1-3	TRBV3-1/TRBV3-2	ASSQDTGTGNTIY
TRBJ2-1	TRBV2	ASSDAGDNEQF
TRBJ2-5	TRBV19	ASSTRVSVGETQY
TRBJ1-2	TRBV24-1	ATSEHSEVSYT
TRBJ2-7	TRBV7-2	ASSLEPGHEQY
TRBJ1-6	TRBV28	ASSLPHGQDNSPLH
TRBJ2-5	TRBV7-3	ASSPSFRGPLGDLGQETQY
TRBJ1-5	TRBV7-2	ASSQIQGNQPQH
TRBJ2-7	TRBV3-1/TRBV3-2	ASSQDRTVYYEQY
TRBJ1-6	TRBV28	ASSLSRSPLH
TRBJ1-2	TRBV5-4	ASSQGVEVLYGYT
TRBJ1-5	TRBV4-1	ASSRGQDNQPQH
TRBJ1-6	TRBV2	ASSEGRHNSPLH
TRBJ2-3	TRBV13	ASSFQGLTDTQY
TRBJ2-2	TRBV5-1	ASTGLAGVATGELF
TRBJ2-7	TRBV10-3	AISESVRAGDYEQY
TRBJ1-5	TRBV7-2	ASSLGPSGNQPQH
TRBJ1-5	TRBV28	ASTPSTQSNQPQH
TRBJ2-5	TRBV5-4	ASSSRGAGRKETQY
TRBJ1-2	TRBV6-1	ASSEGDANGYT
TRBJ2-1	TRBV7-2	ASSWVVGTLGDEQF
TRBJ2-7	TRBV6-5	ASSYSVTGGAYEQY
TRBJ1-1	TRBV3-1/TRBV3-2	ASSPMGMNTEAF
TRBJ2-2	TRBV7-8	ASSPGAPGELF
TRBJ2-7	TRBV7-3	ASSPGTGGGYEQY
TRBJ2-3	TRBV19	ASSLTSGLGTDTQY
TRBJ2-5	TRBV11-2	ASSLPHGGSQETQY
TRBJ1-6	TRBV25-1	ASRLTGGGNSPLH
TRBJ1-2	TRBV2	ASKGPSGYT
TRBJ2-7	TRBV11-1	ASSLGLGEQY
TRBJ1-2	TRBV3-1/TRBV3-2	ASSPSWGAAGYT
TRBJ1-2	TRBV6-5	ASRHGTGANYGYT
TRBJ2-1	TRBV3-1/TRBV3-2	ASSRVAGGTYNEQF
TRBJ2-5	TRBV28	ASSLYRGSEETQY
TRBJ2-1	TRBV30	AWSGPLAGPYNEQF
TRBJ2-7	TRBV5-1	ASSRAGFNEQY
TRBJ1-2	TRBV12-3/TRBV12-4	ASSIDRDGYT
TRBJ2-3	TRBV3-1/TRBV3-2	ASSQNGRGVAQY
TRBJ2-7	TRBV21-1	ASSHGRRFLTYEQY
TRBJ1-4	TRBV9	ASSVGGEGAKLF
TRBJ1-1	TRBV7-2	ASRLGDTNTEAF
TRBJ2-1	TRBV24-1	ATSDPGSGAENEQF
TRBJ2-1	TRBV11-2	ASSSSSRMPYNEQF
TRBJ2-7	TRBV12-3/TRBV12-4	ASSEGPYEQY
TRBJ1-5	TRBV28	ASKEADQPQH
TRBJ2-7	TRBV14	ASSQIGGGEQY
TRBJ2-2	TRBV7-9	ASSAGGQLNTGELF
TRBJ2-3	TRBV14	ASSRRDRGTDTQY
TRBJ1-5	TRBV2	ASSDGTGGNQPQH
TRBJ2-1	TRBV2	ASSELASGGSSYNEQF
TRBJ2-7	TRBV19	ASSISRGLAYEQY
TRBJ2-1	TRBV7-2	ASSLVHLAGAHEQF